One and the same sample provided the 7 T cell receptor beta chains below, sequenced in a study of T cell repertoires in cytomegalovirus infection. In TCRdb, the reads were re-called with MiXCR into one record per CDR3 protein. Here the sample spans 360,000 or so distinct CDR3 sequences, approximately 30% being singletons. Their recognized antigens are unknown. The sample consisted of cultured PBMCs, taken from culture after CMV antigen stimulation. The source is a human donor in good health (CMV status not recorded). Some clones in this sample may be carry-over from other donors' samples.

This sequence joins TRBV18 and TRBJ1-2, with a tentative D call TRBD1 (5 bases). CDR1 KGHSH and CDR2 LQKENI come from the germline V gene. CDR3 length: 14 amino acids. Trimming stripped 3 bases from V and 2 bases from J, with 10 bases between. CDR3 sequence: CASSPGTENYGYTF. CDR3 coding DNA: TGTGCCAGCTCACCCGGGACGGAAAACTATGGCTACACCTTC.

J is TRBJ2-1 and V is TRBV7-6; D is unresolved. Germline CDR1 SGHVS, CDR2 FNYEAQ. The CDR3 sequence is 13 residues long. Trimming removed 7 bases at V and 2 bases at J, with 9 bases between. CDR3 nucleotide sequence: TGTGCCAGCAACCCAGACGCCTACAATGAGCAGTTCTTC. It specifies CASNPDAYNEQFF.

Only a few counts were recorded for this clonotype. The V and J genes are TRBV20-1 and TRBJ1-2, with D perhaps matching TRBD1 (5 bases). This CDR3 has 15 residues. V was clipped by 0 bases and J by 1 base, with 12 bases between them. CDR1 and CDR2 (germline): DFQATT, SNEGSKA (reference sequence). The CDR3 region is CSARDGGTVNYGYTF. The DNA of the CDR3 is TGCAGTGCTAGAGATGGTGGGACGGTTAACTATGGCTACACCTTC.

On this clonotype: A much larger clone lies one base from this, so it may be a read error. This chain uses TRBV7-2 with TRBJ2-3; TRBD1 might be the D (6 bases). The CDR3 totals 15 residues. From germline, CDR1 is SGHTA and CDR2 FQGNSA. CDR3 DNA sequence: TGTGCCAACAGCTCGAGGGTGGGGGCCACAGATACGCAGTATTTT. It translates to CANSSRVGATDTQYF.

The rearrangement links TRBV4-2 to TRBJ1-4; 8 nucleotides align to TRBD1. From germline, CDR1 is LGHNA and CDR2 YNFKEQ. Trimming took 4 bases from V and 5 from J; bases not matched to a gene: 9. CDR3 length: 16 residues. CDR3 amino acids: CASSRNRQGANEKLFF. The CDR3 coding sequence is TGTGCCAGCAGCCGGAATCGGCAGGGGGCAAATGAAAAACTGTTTTTT.

The chain recombines TRBV6-1 with TRBJ1-1; D is ambiguous. With 4 bases removed from V and 3 bases from J, the gap between germline ends came to 18 bases. This CDR3 is built from 16 residues. The germline V gene has CDR1 MNHNS and CDR2 SASEGT. The CDR3 sequence: CASSVDIWTRDTEAFF. The CDR3 coding sequence is TGTGCCAGCAGTGTTGACATCTGGACGAGGGACACTGAAGCTTTCTTT.

The rearrangement joins TRBV6-5 to TRBJ1-4; possibly TRBD1 for D (5 bases). The CDR3 has 16 residues. In germline, CDR1 is MNHEY, CDR2 SVGAGI. Trimming took 2 bases from V and 6 from J, leaving 16 bases between them. The CDR3 protein is CASSYGPTDYYEKLFF. The CDR3 nucleotides read TGTGCCAGCAGTTACGGTCCGACAGACTACTATGAAAAACTGTTTTTT.